These 24 T cell receptor beta chains originate from one sample sequenced in a study of blood T cell repertoires in COVID-19. Data came from immunoSEQ multiplex PCR; TCRdb stores just in-frame clones and leaves some out. The data contain a few hundred thousand clones, 82% of them singletons. The sequencing input was peripheral blood. The receptors shown here come from a woman older than 75 with COVID-19, enrolled during active disease.

The rearrangement links TRBV5-4 to TRBJ2-2, with D perhaps matching TRBD2 (5 bases). The CDR3 is 16 amino acids. V lost 4 bases to trimming and J lost 1 base, with 14 bases between them. Looked up from germline, CDR1 is SGHNT and CDR2 is YYREEE (reference sequence). The CDR3 here is CASSPGGSRNTGELFF. The CDR3 DNA is TGTGCCAGCAGCCCCGGCGGGTCTAGGAACACCGGGGAGCTGTTTTTT. The variable domain in full, completed from reference TRBV5-4 and TRBJ2-2, reads ETGVTQSPTHLIKTRGQQVTLRCSSQSGHNTVSWYQQALGQGPQFIFQYYREEENGRGNFPPRFSGLQFPNYSSELNVNALELDDSALYLCASSPGGSRNTGELFFGEGSRLTVL.

This rearrangement joins TRBV18 to TRBJ2-7; 8 nucleotides match TRBD1. CDR1 and CDR2 (germline): KGHSH, LQKENI. The CDR3 spans 13 residues. The V segment lost 6 bases and the J segment 7 bases; nucleotides outside the gene matches: 8. Here the CDR3 DNA reads TGTGCCAGCTCTTCCGGGACAGGAGGAGAGCAGTACTTC. It specifies CASSSGTGGEQYF.

Details on this clone: One junction end does not reproduce the germline sequence, and a read error may be involved. The chain recombines TRBV7-7 with TRBJ2-2; D is uncertain. Germline V gene lookup returns CDR1 SSHAT and CDR2 FNYEAQ (reference sequence). CDR3 length: 15 amino acids. The CDR3 region is CASSPRVENTGELFF. The CDR3 region has the DNA TGTGCTAGCAGCCCACGGGTAGAGAACACCGGGGAGCTGTTTTTT.

This clone has more than one count but fewer than ten. The chain joins TRBV5-6 to TRBJ2-5, with D tentatively TRBD2 (6 bases). In germline, CDR1 is SGHDT, CDR2 YYEEEE. The CDR3 has 15 amino acids. Trimming took 0 bases from V and 2 from J, leaving 11 bases between them. Here the CDR3 reads CASSLGAGHQETQYF. DNA for the CDR3: TGTGCCAGCAGCTTGGGAGCGGGTCATCAAGAGACCCAGTACTTC.

In its sample, this clone was seen a few times. The chain carries TRBV6-5 and TRBJ1-5; TRBD1 might be the D (5 bases). This CDR3 contains 14 residues. Per the germline V gene, CDR1 is MNHEY and CDR2 is SVGAGI. V dropped 3 bases and J dropped 6 bases, with 12 bases sitting between them. Here the CDR3 reads CASSYGDGGQPQHF. The DNA for the CDR3 is TGTGCCAGCAGTTATGGGGACGGGGGTCAGCCCCAGCATTTT.

The chain is built from TRBV7-9 and TRBJ2-3, with D possibly being TRBD2 (7 bases). CDR1 is SEHNR and CDR2 is FQNEAQ in the germline V gene (reference sequence). The CDR3 extends over 15 amino acids. The V end lost 4 bases, the J end lost 0 bases, and 11 bases lay between the germline ends. The CDR3 loop reads CASSSGGASTDTQYF. The CDR3 region has the DNA TGTGCCAGCAGCTCTGGGGGGGCGAGCACAGATACGCAGTATTTT. Full variable domain (remainder filled in from reference TRBV7-9 and TRBJ2-3): DTGVSQNPRHKITKRGQNVTFRCDPISEHNRLYWYRQTLGQGPEFLTYFQNEAQLEKSRLLSDRFSAERPKGSFSTLEIQRTEQGDSAMYLCASSSGGASTDTQYFGPGTRLTVL.

V and J are TRBV6-5 and TRBJ2-7; tentatively, D is TRBD1 (5 bases). The CDR3 has 14 residues. The V end lost 5 bases, the J end lost 2 bases, and 13 bases lay between the germline ends. Looked up from germline, CDR1 is MNHEY and CDR2 is SVGAGI. The CDR3 DNA is TGTGCCAGCAGTCCAGGGTACCCCCCCTACGAGCAGTACTTC. Residues: CASSPGYPPYEQYF.

The rearrangement joins TRBV7-2 to TRBJ2-3, with TRBD1 identical over 8 bases. V lost 3 bases and J lost 6; bases outside the gene matches: 8. Germline assignment: CDR1 SGHTA and CDR2 FQGNSA. This CDR3 spans 15 amino acids. The CDR3 bases are TGTGCCAGCAGCTTGGGGGACAGGATGGGGGATACGCAGTATTTT. Its protein is CASSLGDRMGDTQYF.

V usage is TRBV9 and J usage is TRBJ2-7; D may be TRBD1 (6 bases). V was clipped by 1 base and J by 0 bases, with 11 bases between them. Germline-derived CDR1 and CDR2 are SGDLS and YYNGEE. This CDR3 is built from 15 residues. CDR3 nucleotides: TGTGCCAGCAGCGTACAGGGGTCGCCCTCCTACGAGCAGTACTTC. This sequence encodes CASSVQGSPSYEQYF.

The rearrangement joins TRBV5-1 to TRBJ1-2, with 8 nucleotides matching TRBD1. There are 18 residues in the CDR3. CDR1 and CDR2 from the germline V gene are SGHRS and YFSETQ. Trimming removed 3 bases from V and 2 bases from J; junction bases left unmatched: 15. The chain's CDR3 is CASSYNAGTGGSNYGYTF. The CDR3 nucleotides are TGCGCCAGCAGCTATAATGCCGGGACAGGAGGATCCAACTATGGCTACACCTTC.

This clone has at least ten counts. J is TRBJ2-7 and V is TRBV7-9; D is unresolved. The ends were cut back, 5 bases at V and 2 bases at J, with 4 bases in the middle. The CDR3 is 11 amino acids. Per the germline V gene, CDR1 is SEHNR and CDR2 is FQNEAQ (reference sequence). The CDR3 DNA follows: TGTGCCAGCAGCATAACCTACGAGCAGTACTTC. It yields the protein CASSITYEQYF. Together with reference TRBV7-9 and TRBJ2-7, the CDR3 gives the full variable domain: DTGVSQNPRHKITKRGQNVTFRCDPISEHNRLYWYRQTLGQGPEFLTYFQNEAQLEKSRLLSDRFSAERPKGSFSTLEIQRTEQGDSAMYLCASSITYEQYFGPGTRLTVT.

The rearrangement links TRBV5-1 to TRBJ1-2; D remains unclear. V was clipped by 7 bases and J by 2 bases, with 12 bases between them. CDR3 length: 13 amino acids. CDR1 is SGHRS and CDR2 is YFSETQ in the germline V gene. The CDR3 bases are TGCGCCAGCGGACTCGACGGAAACTATGGCTACACCTTC. Protein product: CASGLDGNYGYTF.

The J gene is TRBJ2-6, the V gene TRBV5-1, with D possibly being TRBD1 (5 bases). This CDR3 is 15 amino acids long. The germline V and J ends were trimmed by 3 bases and 8 bases, with 15 bases remaining between them. CDR1 is SGHRS and CDR2 is YFSETQ in the germline V gene. CDR3 in amino acids: CASSSDIRQTNVLTF. The DNA of the CDR3 is TGCGCCAGCAGCTCCGATATTAGACAGACCAACGTCCTGACTTTC.

V usage is TRBV21-1 and J usage is TRBJ1-1. TRBV21-1 is deemed a pseudogene. The CDR3 runs 17 residues. In DNA, the CDR3 is TGTGCCAGCAGCAAATACGGGGGGCGAAGGGGGAACACTGAAGCTTTCTTT. It encodes CASSKYGGRRGNTEAFF.

This chain connects TRBV2 to TRBJ2-5; 9 bases are a match to TRBD2. This CDR3 spans 15 amino acids. The J segment lost 5 bases and the V segment lost 6 bases, leaving 10 bases of the junction unmatched. Germline V gene data show CDR1 as SNHLY and CDR2 as FYNNEI. CDR3 bases: TGTGCCAGCAGGGCGATTAGCGGGGGTGGGGAGACCCAGTACTTC. Encoded protein: CASRAISGGGETQYF.

This clone has only a few counts. The gene calls are TRBV7-9 and TRBJ1-2; TRBD1 matches 10 bases. This CDR3 is built from 15 residues. Germline V lookup: CDR1 SEHNR, CDR2 FQNEAQ (reference sequence). V was clipped by 5 bases and J by 4 bases; unmatched bases: 7. CDR3 sequence reads: CASSAPTGGFYGYTF. In DNA form, the CDR3 reads TGTGCCAGCAGCGCCCCGACAGGGGGCTTCTATGGCTACACCTTC.

This clone has only a few counts. The chain joins TRBV12-5 to TRBJ2-3, with D perhaps TRBD2 (7 bases). Trimming removed 5 bases from V and 2 bases from J, with 17 bases in between. Germline lookup yields CDR1 LGHNT and CDR2 FRNRAP. The CDR3 is 16 amino acids. The CDR3 region has the DNA TGTGCTAGTGGTATCACTCGGGGGGCCTTCACAGATACGCAGTATTTT. Residues: CASGITRGAFTDTQYF.

The chain links TRBV19 to TRBJ2-1; D gene uncertain. The V end lost 7 bases, the J end lost 0 bases, and 16 bases lay between the germline ends. The CDR3 totals 16 residues. Germline CDR1 reads LNHDA; CDR2 reads SQIVND (reference sequence). The CDR3 reads CASKDMTASSYNEQFF. The CDR3 DNA is TGTGCCAGTAAGGATATGACCGCTAGCTCCTACAATGAGCAGTTCTTC.

This chain joins TRBV28 and TRBJ2-7; the match to TRBD2 covers 11 bases. CDR1 is MDHEN, CDR2 SYDVKM, per germline. V trimming: 3 bases; J trimming: 4 bases; junction bases outside the gene matches: 8. This CDR3 spans 16 amino acids. In DNA form, the CDR3 reads TGTGCCAGCAGTTTCTCAGGACTAGCGGGTCTGTACGAGCAGTACTTC. Amino acid sequence: CASSFSGLAGLYEQYF. Full variable domain (remainder filled in from reference TRBV28 and TRBJ2-7): DVKVTQSSRYLVKRTGEKVFLECVQDMDHENMFWYRQDPGLGLRLIYFSYDVKMKEKGDIPEGYSVSREKKERFSLILESASTNQTSMYLCASSFSGLAGLYEQYFGPGTRLTVT.

The J gene is TRBJ1-3, the V gene TRBV19, with TRBD1 as a possible D gene (6 bases). Germline V gene lookup returns CDR1 LNHDA and CDR2 SQIVND (reference sequence). The CDR3 covers 14 residues. Trimming cost V 6 bases and J 0 bases, with 9 bases left between them. The CDR3 region is CASRQGTSGNTIYF. DNA of the CDR3: TGTGCCAGTAGACAGGGAACCTCTGGAAACACCATATATTTT.

The V call is TRBV12-3 or TRBV12-4, the J call TRBJ1-2; D perhaps matches TRBD1 (6 bases). The CDR3 runs 13 residues. Trimming pared 6 bases from V and 4 bases from J, leaving 12 bases between. CDR3 nucleotide sequence: TGTGCCAGCAGCCCCGGACAGCCCTATGGCTACACCTTC. Translation: CASSPGQPYGYTF.

V is TRBV30 and J is TRBJ2-7; D may be TRBD2 (5 bases). V was shortened by 5 bases and J by 2 bases, with 19 bases between the two germline ends. CDR3 length: 15 amino acids. CDR1 and CDR2 (germline): GTSNPN, SVGIG (reference sequence). The CDR3 loop reads CAWGENGVLPYEQYF. The CDR3 coding sequence is TGTGCCTGGGGAGAAAACGGGGTACTTCCCTACGAGCAGTACTTC.

This clone was seen a handful of times. This chain uses TRBV2 with TRBJ1-2; tentatively, D is TRBD1 (6 bases). The CDR3 length is 13 residues. Germline CDR1 is SNHLY and CDR2 is FYNNEI. Between the trimmed V and J ends, which lost 6 bases and 2 bases, there was a span of 10 bases. The CDR3 here is CASSVQGNYGYTF. Here the CDR3 DNA reads TGTGCCAGCAGCGTACAGGGCAACTATGGCTACACCTTC.

This clone has at least ten counts. J is TRBJ1-5 and V is TRBV2; 10 bases match TRBD1. The trim removed 8 bases at V and 4 bases at J, leaving 11 bases unmatched. CDR1 and CDR2 from the germline V gene are SNHLY and FYNNEI. The CDR3 covers 16 residues. The CDR3 DNA reads TGTGCCAGCCTCCGGGACAGGGGCTGGGAAAATCAGCCCCAGCATTTT. Translation gives CASLRDRGWENQPQHF.